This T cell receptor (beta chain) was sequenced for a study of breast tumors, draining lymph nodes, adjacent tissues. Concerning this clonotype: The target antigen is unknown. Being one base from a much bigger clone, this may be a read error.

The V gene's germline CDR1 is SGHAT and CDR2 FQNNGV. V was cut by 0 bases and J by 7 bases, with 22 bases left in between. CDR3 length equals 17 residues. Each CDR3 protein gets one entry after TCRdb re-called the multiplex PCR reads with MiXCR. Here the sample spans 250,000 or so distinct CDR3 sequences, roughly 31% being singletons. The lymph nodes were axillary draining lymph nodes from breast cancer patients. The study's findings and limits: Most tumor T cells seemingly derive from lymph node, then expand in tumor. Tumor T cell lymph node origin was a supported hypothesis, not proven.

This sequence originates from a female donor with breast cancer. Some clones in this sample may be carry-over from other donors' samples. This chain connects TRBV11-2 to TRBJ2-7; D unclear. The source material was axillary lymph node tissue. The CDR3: CASSLDRASSSDLEQYF. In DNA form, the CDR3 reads TGTGCCAGCAGCTTAGATCGGGCGTCGTCCTCGGATTTGGAGCAGTACTTC.